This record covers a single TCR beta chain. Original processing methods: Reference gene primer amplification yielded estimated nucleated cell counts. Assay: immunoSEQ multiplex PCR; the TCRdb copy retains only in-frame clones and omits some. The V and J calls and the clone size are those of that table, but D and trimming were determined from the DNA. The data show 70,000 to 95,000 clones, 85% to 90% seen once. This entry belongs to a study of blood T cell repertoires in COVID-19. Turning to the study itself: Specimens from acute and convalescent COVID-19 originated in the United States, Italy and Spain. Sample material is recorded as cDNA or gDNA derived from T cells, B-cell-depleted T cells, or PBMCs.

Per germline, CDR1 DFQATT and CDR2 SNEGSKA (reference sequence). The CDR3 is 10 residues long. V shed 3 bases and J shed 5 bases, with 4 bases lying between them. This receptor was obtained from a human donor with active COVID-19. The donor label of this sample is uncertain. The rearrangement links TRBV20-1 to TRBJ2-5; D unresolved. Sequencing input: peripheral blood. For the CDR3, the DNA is TGCAGTGCTAGTCTGGAGACCCAGTACTTC. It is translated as CSASLETQYF.